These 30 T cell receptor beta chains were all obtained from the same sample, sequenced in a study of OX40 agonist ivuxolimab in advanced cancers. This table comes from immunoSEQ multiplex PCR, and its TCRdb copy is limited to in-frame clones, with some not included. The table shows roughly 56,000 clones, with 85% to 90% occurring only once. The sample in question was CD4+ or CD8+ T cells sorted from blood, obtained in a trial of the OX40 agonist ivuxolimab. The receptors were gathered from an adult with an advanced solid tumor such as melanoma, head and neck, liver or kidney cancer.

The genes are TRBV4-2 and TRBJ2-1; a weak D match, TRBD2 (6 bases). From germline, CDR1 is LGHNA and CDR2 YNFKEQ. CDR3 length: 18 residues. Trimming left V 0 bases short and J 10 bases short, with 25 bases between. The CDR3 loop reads CASSQDVAKWDWRPEQFF. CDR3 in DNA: TGTGCCAGCAGCCAAGATGTCGCTAAATGGGACTGGCGGCCGGAGCAGTTCTTC.

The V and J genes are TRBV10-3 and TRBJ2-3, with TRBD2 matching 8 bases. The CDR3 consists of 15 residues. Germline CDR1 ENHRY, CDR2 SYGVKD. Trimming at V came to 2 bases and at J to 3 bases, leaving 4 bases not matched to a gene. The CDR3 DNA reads TGTGCCATCAGTGAGCTAGCGGGTGGTACAGATACGCAGTATTTT. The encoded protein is CAISELAGGTDTQYF.

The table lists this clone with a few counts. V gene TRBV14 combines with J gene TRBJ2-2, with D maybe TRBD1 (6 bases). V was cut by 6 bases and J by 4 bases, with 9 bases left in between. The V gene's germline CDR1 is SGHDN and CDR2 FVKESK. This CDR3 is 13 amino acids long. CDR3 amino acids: CASSKQGTGELFF. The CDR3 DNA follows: TGTGCCAGCAGTAAACAGGGCACCGGGGAGCTGTTTTTT. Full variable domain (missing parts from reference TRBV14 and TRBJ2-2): EAGVTQFPSHSVIEKGQTVTLRCDPISGHDNLYWYRRVMGKEIKFLLHFVKESKQDESGMPNNRFLAERTGGTYSTLKVQPAELEDSGVYFCASSKQGTGELFFGEGSRLTVL.

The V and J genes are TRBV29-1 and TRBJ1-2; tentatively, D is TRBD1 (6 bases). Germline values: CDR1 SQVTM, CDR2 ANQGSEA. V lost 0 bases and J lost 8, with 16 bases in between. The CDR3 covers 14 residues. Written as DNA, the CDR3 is TGCAGCGTTGAAGACCCCCGACAGGCCCAAGGCTACACCTTC. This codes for CSVEDPRQAQGYTF.

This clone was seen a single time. The CDR3, as DNA: TGCGCCAGCAGCTCCGGACTAGCGGGAGGGTCGGATACGCAGTATTTT. Protein sequence: CASSSGLAGGSDTQYF. V and J are TRBV5-1 and TRBJ2-3; the match to TRBD2 covers 15 bases. From germline, CDR1 is SGHRS and CDR2 YFSETQ. Trimming took 3 bases from V and 6 from J; bases not matched to a gene: 5. This CDR3 region has 16 residues.

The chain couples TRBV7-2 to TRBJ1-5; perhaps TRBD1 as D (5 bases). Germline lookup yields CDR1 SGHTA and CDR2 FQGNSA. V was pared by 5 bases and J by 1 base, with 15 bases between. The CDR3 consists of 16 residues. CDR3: CASSLGPSASNQPQHF. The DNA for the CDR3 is TGTGCCAGCAGCCTGGGACCTTCGGCCAGCAATCAGCCCCAGCATTTT.

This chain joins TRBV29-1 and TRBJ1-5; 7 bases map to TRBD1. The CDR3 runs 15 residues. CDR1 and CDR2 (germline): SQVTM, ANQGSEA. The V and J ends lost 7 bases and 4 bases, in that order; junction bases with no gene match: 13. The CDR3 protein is CSAAEGGGRNQPQHF. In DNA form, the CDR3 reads TGCAGCGCCGCTGAAGGGGGCGGGAGGAATCAGCCCCAGCATTTT.

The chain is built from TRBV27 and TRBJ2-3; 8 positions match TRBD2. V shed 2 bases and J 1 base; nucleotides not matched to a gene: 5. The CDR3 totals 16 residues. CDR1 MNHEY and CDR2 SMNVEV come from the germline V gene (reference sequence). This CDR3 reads CASSLGVGGGTDTQYF. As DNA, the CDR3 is TGTGCCAGCAGTTTAGGGGTCGGGGGGGGCACAGATACGCAGTATTTT.

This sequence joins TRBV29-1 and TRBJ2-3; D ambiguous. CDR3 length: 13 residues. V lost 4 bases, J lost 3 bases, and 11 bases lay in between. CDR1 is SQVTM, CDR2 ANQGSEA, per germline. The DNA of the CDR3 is TGCAGCGTTGTCTTCTCGGGTACAGATACGCAGTATTTT. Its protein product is CSVVFSGTDTQYF.

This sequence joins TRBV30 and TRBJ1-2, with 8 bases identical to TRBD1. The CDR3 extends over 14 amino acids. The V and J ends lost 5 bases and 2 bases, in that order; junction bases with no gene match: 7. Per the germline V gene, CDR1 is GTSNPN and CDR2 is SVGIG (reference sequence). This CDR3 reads CAWSRQGRNYGYTF. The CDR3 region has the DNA TGTGCCTGGTCCAGACAGGGGCGGAACTATGGCTACACCTTC.

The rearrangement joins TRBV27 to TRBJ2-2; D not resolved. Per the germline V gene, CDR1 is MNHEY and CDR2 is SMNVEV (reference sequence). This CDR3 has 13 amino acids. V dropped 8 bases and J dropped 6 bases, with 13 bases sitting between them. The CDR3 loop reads CASRKSSSGELFF. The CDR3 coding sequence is TGTGCCAGCCGTAAAAGCTCTTCCGGGGAGCTGTTTTTT.

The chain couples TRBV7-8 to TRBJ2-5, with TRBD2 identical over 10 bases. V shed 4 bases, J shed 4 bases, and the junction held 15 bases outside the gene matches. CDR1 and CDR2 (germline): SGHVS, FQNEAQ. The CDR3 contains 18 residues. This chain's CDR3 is CASSSTLAGVLVVETQYF. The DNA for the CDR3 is TGTGCCAGCAGCTCAACCCTAGCGGGAGTTCTTGTCGTAGAGACCCAGTACTTC.

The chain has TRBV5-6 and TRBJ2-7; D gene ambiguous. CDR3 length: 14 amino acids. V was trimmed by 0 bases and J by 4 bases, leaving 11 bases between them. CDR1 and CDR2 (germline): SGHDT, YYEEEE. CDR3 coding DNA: TGTGCCAGCAGCTTGGTACCTCGATCTTACGAGCAGTACTTC. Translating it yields CASSLVPRSYEQYF.

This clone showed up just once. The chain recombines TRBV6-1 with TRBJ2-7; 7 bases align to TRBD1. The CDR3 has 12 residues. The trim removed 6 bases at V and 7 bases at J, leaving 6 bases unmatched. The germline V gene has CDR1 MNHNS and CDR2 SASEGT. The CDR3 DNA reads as TGTGCCAGCAGGGACCCGGGACAGGAGCAGTACTTC. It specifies CASRDPGQEQYF.

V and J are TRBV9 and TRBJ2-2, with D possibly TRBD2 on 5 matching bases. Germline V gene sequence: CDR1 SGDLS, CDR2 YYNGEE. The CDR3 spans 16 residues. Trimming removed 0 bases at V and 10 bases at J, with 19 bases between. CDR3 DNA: TGTGCCAGCAGCGTAGGGGGATACGCCACGGGGTTGGAGCTGTTTTTT. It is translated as CASSVGGYATGLELFF.

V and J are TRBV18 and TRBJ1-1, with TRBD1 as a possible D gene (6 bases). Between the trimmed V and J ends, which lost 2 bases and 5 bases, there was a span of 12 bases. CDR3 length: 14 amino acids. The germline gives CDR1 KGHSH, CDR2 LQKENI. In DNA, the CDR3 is TGTGCCAGCTCACCAGGGGGGGCGGATACTGAAGCTTTCTTT. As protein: CASSPGGADTEAFF. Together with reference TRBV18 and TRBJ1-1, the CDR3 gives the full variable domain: NAGVMQNPRHLVRRRGQEARLRCSPMKGHSHVYWYRQLPEEGLKFMVYLQKENIIDESGMPKERFSAEFPKEGPSILRIQQVVRGDSAAYFCASSPGGADTEAFFGQGTRLTVV.

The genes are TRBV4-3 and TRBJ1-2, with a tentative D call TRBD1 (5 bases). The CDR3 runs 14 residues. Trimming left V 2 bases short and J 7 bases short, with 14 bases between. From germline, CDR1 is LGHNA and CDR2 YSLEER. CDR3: CASSQWAGGFGYTF. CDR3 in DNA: TGCGCCAGCAGCCAATGGGCGGGGGGGTTTGGCTACACCTTC.

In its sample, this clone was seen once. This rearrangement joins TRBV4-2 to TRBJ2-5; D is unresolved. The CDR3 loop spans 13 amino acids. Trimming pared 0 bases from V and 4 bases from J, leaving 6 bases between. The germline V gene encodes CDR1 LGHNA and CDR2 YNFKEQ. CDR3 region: CASSQDLRETQYF. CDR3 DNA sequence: TGTGCCAGCAGCCAAGATCTTCGAGAGACCCAGTACTTC.

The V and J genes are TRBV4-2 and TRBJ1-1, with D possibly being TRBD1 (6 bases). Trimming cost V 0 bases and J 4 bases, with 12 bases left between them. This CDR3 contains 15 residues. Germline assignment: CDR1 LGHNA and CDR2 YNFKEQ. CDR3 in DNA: TGTGCCAGCAGCCAAGATGGGGGGGCCGGCACTGAAGCTTTCTTT. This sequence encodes CASSQDGGAGTEAFF.

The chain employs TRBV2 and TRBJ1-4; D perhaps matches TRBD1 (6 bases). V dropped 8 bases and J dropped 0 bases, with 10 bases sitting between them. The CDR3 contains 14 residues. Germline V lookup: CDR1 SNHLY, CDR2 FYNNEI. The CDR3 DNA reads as TGTGCCAGCCTCAGGGGCTCAACTAATGAAAAACTGTTTTTT. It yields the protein CASLRGSTNEKLFF. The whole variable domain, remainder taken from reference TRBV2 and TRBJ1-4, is EPEVTQTPSHQVTQMGQEVILRCVPISNHLYFYWYRQILGQKVEFLVSFYNNEISEKSEIFDDQFSVERPDGSNFTLKIRSTKLEDSAMYFCASLRGSTNEKLFFGSGTQLSVL.

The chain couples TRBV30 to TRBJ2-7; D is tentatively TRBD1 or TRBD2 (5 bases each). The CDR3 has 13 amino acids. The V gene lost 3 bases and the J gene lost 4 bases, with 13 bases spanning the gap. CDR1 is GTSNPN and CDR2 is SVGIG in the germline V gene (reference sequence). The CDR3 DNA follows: TGTGCCTGGAGGGGGAGAGGGGTGTACGAGCAGTACTTC. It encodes CAWRGRGVYEQYF.

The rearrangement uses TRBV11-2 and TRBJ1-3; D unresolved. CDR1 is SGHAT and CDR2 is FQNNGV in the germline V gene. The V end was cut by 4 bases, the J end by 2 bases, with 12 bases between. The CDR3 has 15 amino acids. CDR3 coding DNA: TGTGCCAGCAGCTCTTCGGACGGTACTGGAAACACCATATATTTT. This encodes CASSSSDGTGNTIYF.

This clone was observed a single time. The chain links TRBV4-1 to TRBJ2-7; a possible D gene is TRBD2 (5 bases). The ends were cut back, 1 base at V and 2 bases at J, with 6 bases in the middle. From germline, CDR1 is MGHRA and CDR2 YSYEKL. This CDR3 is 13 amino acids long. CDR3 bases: TGCGCCAGCAGCCAAGCCGGGGCCTACGAGCAGTACTTC. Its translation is CASSQAGAYEQYF.

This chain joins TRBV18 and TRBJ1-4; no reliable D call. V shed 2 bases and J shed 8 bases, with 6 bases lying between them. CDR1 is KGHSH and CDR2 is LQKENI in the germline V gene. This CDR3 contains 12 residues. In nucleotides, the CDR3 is TGTGCCAGCTCACCAGATACGGAAAAACTGTTTTTT. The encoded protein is CASSPDTEKLFF.

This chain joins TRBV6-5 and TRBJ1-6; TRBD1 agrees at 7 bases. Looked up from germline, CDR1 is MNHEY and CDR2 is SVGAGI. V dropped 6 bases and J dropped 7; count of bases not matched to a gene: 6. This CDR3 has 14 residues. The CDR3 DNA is TGTGCCAGCAGCCCGGGACAGTTCAATTCACCCCTCCACTTT. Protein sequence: CASSPGQFNSPLHF.

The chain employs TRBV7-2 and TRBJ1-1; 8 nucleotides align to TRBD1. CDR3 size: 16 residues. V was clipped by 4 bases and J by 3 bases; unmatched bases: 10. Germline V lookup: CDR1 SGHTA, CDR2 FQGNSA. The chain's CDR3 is CASSSRQGRGDTEAFF. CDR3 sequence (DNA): TGTGCCAGCAGCTCTCGACAGGGGCGAGGGGACACTGAAGCTTTCTTT.

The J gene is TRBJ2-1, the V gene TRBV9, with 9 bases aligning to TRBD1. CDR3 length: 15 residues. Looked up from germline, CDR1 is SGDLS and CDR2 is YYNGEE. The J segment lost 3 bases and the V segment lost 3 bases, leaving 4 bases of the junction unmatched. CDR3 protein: CASSAQGAGYNEQFF. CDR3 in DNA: TGTGCCAGCAGCGCACAGGGGGCCGGCTACAATGAGCAGTTCTTC.

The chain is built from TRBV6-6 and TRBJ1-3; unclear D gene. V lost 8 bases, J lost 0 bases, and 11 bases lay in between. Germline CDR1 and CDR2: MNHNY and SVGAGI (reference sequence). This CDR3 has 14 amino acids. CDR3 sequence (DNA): TGTGCCAGCGGATTCGGCGACTCTGGAAACACCATATATTTT. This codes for CASGFGDSGNTIYF.

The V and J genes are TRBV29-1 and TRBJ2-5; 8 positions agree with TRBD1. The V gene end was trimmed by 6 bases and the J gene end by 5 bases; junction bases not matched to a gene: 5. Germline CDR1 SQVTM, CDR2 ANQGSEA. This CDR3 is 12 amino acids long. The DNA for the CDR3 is TGCAGCGTCGGAAACAGGGGGGAGACCCAGTACTTC. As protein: CSVGNRGETQYF. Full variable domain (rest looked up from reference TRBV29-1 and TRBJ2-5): SAVISQKPSRDICQRGTSLTIQCQVDSQVTMMFWYRQQPGQSLTLIATANQGSEATYESGFVIDKFPISRPNLTFSTLTVSNMSPEDSSIYLCSVGNRGETQYFGPGTRLLVL.

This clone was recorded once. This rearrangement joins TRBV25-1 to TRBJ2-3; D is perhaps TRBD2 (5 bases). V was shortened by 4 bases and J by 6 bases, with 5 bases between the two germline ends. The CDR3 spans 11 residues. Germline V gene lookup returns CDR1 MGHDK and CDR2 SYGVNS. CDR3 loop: CASSGGDTQYF. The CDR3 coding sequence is TGTGCCAGCAGTGGAGGGGATACGCAGTATTTT.